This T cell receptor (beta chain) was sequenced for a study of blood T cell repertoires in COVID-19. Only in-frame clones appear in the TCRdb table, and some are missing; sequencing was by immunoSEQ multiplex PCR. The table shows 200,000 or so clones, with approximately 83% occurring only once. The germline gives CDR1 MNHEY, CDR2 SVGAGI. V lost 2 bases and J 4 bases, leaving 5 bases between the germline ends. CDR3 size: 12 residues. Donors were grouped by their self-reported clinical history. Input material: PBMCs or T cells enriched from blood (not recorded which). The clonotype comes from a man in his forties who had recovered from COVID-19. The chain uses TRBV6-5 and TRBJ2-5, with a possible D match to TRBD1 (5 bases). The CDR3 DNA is TGTGCCAGCAGTTACACAGGAGAGACCCAGTACTTC. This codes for CASSYTGETQYF.